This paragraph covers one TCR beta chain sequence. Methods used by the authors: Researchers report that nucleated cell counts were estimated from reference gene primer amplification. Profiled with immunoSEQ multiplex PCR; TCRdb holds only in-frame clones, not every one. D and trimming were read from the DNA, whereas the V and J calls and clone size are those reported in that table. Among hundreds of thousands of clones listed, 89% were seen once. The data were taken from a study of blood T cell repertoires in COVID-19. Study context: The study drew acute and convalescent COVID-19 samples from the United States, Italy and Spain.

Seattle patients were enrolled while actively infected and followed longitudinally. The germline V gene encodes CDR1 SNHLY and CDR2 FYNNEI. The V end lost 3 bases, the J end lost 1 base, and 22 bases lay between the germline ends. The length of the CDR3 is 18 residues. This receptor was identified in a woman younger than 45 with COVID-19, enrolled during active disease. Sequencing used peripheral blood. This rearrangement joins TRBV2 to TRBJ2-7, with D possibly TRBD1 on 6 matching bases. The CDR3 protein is CASSEGETGPVVSYEQYV. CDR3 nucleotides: TGTGCCAGCAGTGAGGGTGAGACAGGCCCCGTCGTTTCCTACGAGCAGTACGTC.